This is a list of T cell receptor beta chains from one sample in a study of blood T cell repertoires in COVID-19. The assay was immunoSEQ multiplex PCR, and TCRdb's table has in-frame clones only and misses some. Found here are 63,000 or so clones, 80% to 85% of them singletons; the top ten hold just over 40%. The sequencing sample was made of peripheral blood. These receptors all come from a human donor in a cohort sampled during active COVID-19. CDR3s include the opening cysteine and the closing phenylalanine or tryptophan. D genes are given only for firm matches. For some rows the clone size is stated as once, few or many, or as a class when expanded; others skip it.

CDR3aa	CDR3nt	d_gene	abundance	v_gene	j_gene
CASSQRGADEQYF	TGTGCCAGCAGTCAGCGGGGGGCGGACGAGCAGTACTTC	TRBD2	.	TRBV3-1/TRBV3-2	TRBJ2-7
CASSLEPVSGYTF	TGCGCCAGCAGCTTGGAACCGGTCTCGGGCTACACCTTC	.	once	TRBV5-1	TRBJ1-2
CASSRIGQGTTGELFF	TGCGCCAGCAGCCGAATAGGACAGGGAACCACCGGGGAGCTGTTTTTT	TRBD1	.	TRBV4-1	TRBJ2-2
CAWRAGLYGYTF	TGTGCCTGGAGAGCAGGGCTCTATGGCTACACCTTC	.	.	TRBV30	TRBJ1-2
CATKSGQEDTQYF	TGTGCCACCAAGTCGGGACAGGAAGATACGCAGTATTTT	TRBD1	.	TRBV12-3/TRBV12-4	TRBJ2-3
CASSLVSGGPGANVLTF	TGCGCCAGCAGCTTGGTGTCGGGGGGTCCTGGGGCCAACGTCCTGACTTTC	TRBD2	.	TRBV5-1	TRBJ2-6
CASSYSKGANAGELFF	TGTGCCAGCAGTTACTCGAAGGGGGCGAATGCCGGGGAGCTGTTTTTT	TRBD1	.	TRBV6-6	TRBJ2-2
CASSSNVGGGQETQYF	TGTGCCAGCAGCTCCAACGTGGGGGGGGGCCAAGAGACCCAGTACTTC	TRBD2	.	TRBV5-5	TRBJ2-5
CSVQDRRGVNGYTF	TGCAGCGTACAAGACCGGCGGGGGGTGAATGGCTACACCTTC	.	.	TRBV29-1	TRBJ1-2
CASSSRAGSTYEQYF	TGTGCCAGCAGTTCCCGGGCGGGGTCGACCTACGAGCAGTACTTC	.	.	TRBV27	TRBJ2-7
CASKGLPQGEQFF	TGCGCCAGCAAGGGACTGCCCCAGGGTGAGCAGTTCTTC	.	.	TRBV5-1	TRBJ2-1
CSVVSDGYTF	TGCAGCGTTGTAAGCGATGGCTACACCTTC	.	few	TRBV29-1	TRBJ1-2
CASSYTGGVAPSMAFF	TGTGCCAGCAGCTATACAGGGGGCGTTGCCCCCTCAATGGCTTTCTTT	TRBD1	.	TRBV7-3	TRBJ1-1
CASSYSNRGYEQYF	TGTGCCAGCAGTTACTCGAACAGGGGCTACGAGCAGTACTTC	TRBD1	.	TRBV6-2/TRBV6-3	TRBJ2-7
CASSPGTPGDLVYF	TGTGCCAGCAGCCCCGGGACTCCGGGGGACCTTGTTTACTTC	.	.	TRBV11-1	TRBJ2-7
CASSPKLRGGQADTQYF	TGTGCCAGCAGCCCGAAGCTGCGGGGGGGGCAGGCAGATACGCAGTATTTT	.	.	TRBV21-1	TRBJ2-3
CASSPTGTGGYPLHF	TGTGCCAGCAGCCCAACCGGGACAGGGGGTTATCCCCTCCACTTT	TRBD1	.	TRBV13	TRBJ1-6
CASSGTSGGGRDTQYF	TGTGCCAGCAGCGGAACAAGCGGGGGGGGCAGAGATACGCAGTATTTT	TRBD2	.	TRBV28	TRBJ2-3
CASSPPRGDHYEQYF	TGTGCCAGCAGCCCACCGCGCGGAGACCACTACGAGCAGTACTTC	.	.	TRBV28	TRBJ2-7
CASSVEDRGPYEQYF	TGTGCCAGCAGCGTAGAGGACAGGGGGCCGTACGAGCAGTACTTC	TRBD1	.	TRBV9	TRBJ2-7
CASSLGGPYEQYF	TGTGCCAGCAGTTTGGGGGGACCCTACGAGCAGTACTTC	.	.	TRBV28	TRBJ2-7
CASSNRQDRTDTQYF	TGTGCCAGTAGTAACCGACAGGACCGCACAGATACGCAGTATTTT	.	once	TRBV19	TRBJ2-3
CASSQAYSGTQTDTQYF	TGCGCCAGCAGCCAAGCGTACTCCGGGACACAGACAGATACGCAGTATTTT	.	.	TRBV4-1	TRBJ2-3
CASSAGLGSYEQYF	TGTGCCAGCAGCGCGGGACTAGGGTCCTACGAGCAGTACTTC	TRBD2	.	TRBV7-2	TRBJ2-7
CASSLSGTDNYEQYF	TGTGCCAGCAGTTTATCCGGGACAGATAACTACGAGCAGTACTTC	TRBD1	.	TRBV25-1	TRBJ2-7
CASSLVARGQAEAFF	TGTGCCAGCAGTTTGGTGGCCAGGGGGCAGGCTGAAGCTTTCTTT	TRBD1	.	TRBV28	TRBJ1-1
CASSRRDWDHNEQFF	TGTGCCAGCAGTCGCCGGGACTGGGATCACAATGAGCAGTTCTTC	.	.	TRBV27	TRBJ2-1
CASSLSGEAAYEQYF	TGTGCCAGCAGTTTAAGTGGGGAGGCCGCCTACGAGCAGTACTTC	.	.	TRBV27	TRBJ2-7
CASSKGQGGNEQFF	TGTGCCAGCTCTAAGGGACAGGGTGGCAATGAGCAGTTCTTC	TRBD1	once	TRBV18	TRBJ2-1
CASSQAGLAGEYF	TGTGCCAGCAGCCAAGCGGGACTAGCGGGGGAGTACTTC	TRBD2	.	TRBV3-1/TRBV3-2	TRBJ2-7
CASSRTRTDGYTF	TGTGCCAGCAGCCGAACCCGGACAGATGGCTACACCTTC	.	.	TRBV7-3	TRBJ1-2
CASTSSILGQTNTEAFF	TGTGCCAGCACCTCATCAATTCTCGGACAGACGAACACTGAAGCTTTCTTT	.	.	TRBV28	TRBJ1-1
CASSPQESYEQYF	TGTGCCAGCTCACCACAGGAGTCCTACGAGCAGTACTTC	.	few	TRBV18	TRBJ2-7
CASNGLAGIRETQYF	TGTGCCAGCAATGGACTAGCGGGGATCCGGGAGACCCAGTACTTC	TRBD2	.	TRBV2	TRBJ2-5
CASSSVGGGRTDTQYF	TGTGCCAGCAGTTCCGTTGGGGGGGGACGCACAGATACGCAGTATTTT	TRBD2	.	TRBV6-5	TRBJ2-3
CASRDPGQGRDEQYF	TGTGCCAGCAGGGACCCCGGACAGGGTCGGGACGAGCAGTACTTC	TRBD1	.	TRBV6-5	TRBJ2-7